This T cell receptor beta chain was identified in a study of technical replicates of blood from a handful of donors. The CDR3 extends over 15 amino acids. The germline V gene encodes CDR1 SEHNR and CDR2 FQNEAQ (reference sequence). With V trimmed by 5 bases and J by 0 bases, 6 bases remained unmatched. Libraries were prepared by immunoSEQ multiplex PCR; TCRdb keeps only in-frame clonotypes and omits some of them. Of roughly 80,000 clones listed, approximately 94% are singletons. Source material: T cells isolated from PBMCs. This chain joins TRBV7-9 and TRBJ2-7, with 8 bases lining up with TRBD1. The source of this sequence is a human donor in good health. The CDR3 reads CASSPRGQGSYEQYF. CDR3 bases: TGTGCCAGCAGCCCGCGAGGACAGGGCTCCTACGAGCAGTACTTC.